These 9 T cell receptor beta chains were all obtained from the same sample, sequenced in a study of cytomegalovirus exposure and HLA in healthy donors (dated by TCRdb to 2017 to 2019). Library method: the immunoSEQ multiplex PCR assay. The multiplex PCR relied on a mix of 60 forward primers for TCR Vbeta segments and 13 reverse primers for TCR Jbeta segments. TCRdb provides this immuneACCESS table in a form limited to in-frame rearrangements. Some clones are lacking; in checked studies, under half of them reflect an unresolved V gene, and why the rest are absent is not known. The sample table holds approximately 120,000 clones, of which around 80% were seen once. The ten largest clones add up to roughly 10% of the sample. The sequenced sample consisted of PBMCs. These receptors were taken from a man younger than 45 in good health and CMV-seropositive.

V is TRBV4-3 and J is TRBJ2-1, with a tentative D call TRBD1 (6 bases). This CDR3 comprises 15 residues. CDR1 LGHNA and CDR2 YSLEER come from the germline V gene. Trimming cost V 0 bases and J 9 bases, with 15 bases left between them. CDR3 in DNA: TGCGCCAGCAGCCAAGAAGGGCAGGGGAGTCGTGAGCAGTTCTTC. Amino acids: CASSQEGQGSREQFF.

V and J are TRBV28 and TRBJ2-7, with 8 bases that match TRBD2. Germline V gene data show CDR1 as MDHEN and CDR2 as SYDVKM. CDR3 length: 14 residues. V gave up 8 bases and J gave up 6 bases; unmatched junction bases: 12. The CDR3, as DNA: TGTGCCAGCGGACCTTCGGGACTAGGCTCCGAGCAGTACTTC. It is translated as CASGPSGLGSEQYF.

In this sample, this clone turned up a few times. This sequence joins TRBV9 and TRBJ1-1, with a possible D match to TRBD1 (6 bases). Germline CDR1 SGDLS, CDR2 YYNGEE. The CDR3 contains 14 residues. Trimming shortened V by 4 bases and J by 3 bases, and 13 bases separated the two germline ends. The CDR3 DNA reads as TGTGCCAGCAGCCCCCTAGGGGGGGACACTGAAGCTTTCTTT. It is translated as CASSPLGGDTEAFF.

By share, this clone ranks as medium-sized. The rearrangement uses TRBV9 and TRBJ2-4; TRBD1 agrees at 9 bases. Germline V lookup: CDR1 SGDLS, CDR2 YYNGEE. The CDR3 extends over 16 amino acids. Unmatched junction bases numbered 7, after V lost 4 bases and J lost 2 bases. The CDR3: CASSPPGQGTKNIQYF. CDR3 DNA sequence: TGTGCCAGCAGCCCTCCGGGACAGGGAACCAAAAACATTCAGTACTTC.

This sequence joins TRBV10-3 and TRBJ2-7; D not certain. CDR3 length equals 13 residues. Germline V gene sequence: CDR1 ENHRY, CDR2 SYGVKD. V was trimmed by 3 bases and J by 0 bases, leaving 6 bases between them. The CDR3 spells CAISDNYSYEQYF. The DNA for the CDR3 is TGTGCCATCAGTGACAACTACTCCTACGAGCAGTACTTC.

This chain joins TRBV5-1 and TRBJ2-1, with D tentatively TRBD2 (5 bases). The CDR3 covers 16 residues. CDR1 is SGHRS, CDR2 YFSETQ, per germline. V gave up 2 bases and J gave up 10 bases, with 22 bases separating them. For the CDR3, the DNA is TGCGCCAGCAGCTTTGTGGAGGATGAGGAGAGGATGGAGCAGTTCTTC. Amino acid sequence: CASSFVEDEERMEQFF.

This rearrangement joins TRBV30 to TRBJ1-2; TRBD1 is a possible D gene (6 bases). The CDR3 covers 13 residues. Trimming removed 2 bases from V and 6 bases from J, with 13 bases in between. CDR1 and CDR2 from the germline V gene are GTSNPN and SVGIG (reference sequence). The CDR3 loop reads CAWSTGIDNGYTF. The CDR3 nucleotides read TGTGCCTGGAGTACAGGGATAGACAATGGCTACACCTTC.

The chain couples TRBV11-1 to TRBJ2-2, with D hard to call. This CDR3 is 13 amino acids long. CDR1 SGHAT and CDR2 FQDESV come from the germline V gene (reference sequence). Trimming pared 5 bases from V and 5 bases from J, leaving 9 bases between. In DNA form, the CDR3 reads TGTGCCAGCAGCCCATGGAGTACCGGGGAGCTGTTTTTT. Its translation is CASSPWSTGELFF.

The chain recombines TRBV10-1 with TRBJ2-3, with 10 nucleotides matching TRBD2. From germline, CDR1 is WNHNN and CDR2 SYGVQD (reference sequence). This CDR3 comprises 15 residues. With V trimmed by 1 base and J by 9 bases, 7 bases remained unmatched. In DNA form, the CDR3 reads TGCGCCAGCAGTGAGTTGTCTAGCGGGAGTTGGACGCAGTATTTT. Amino acids: CASSELSSGSWTQYF.